These 10 T cell receptor beta chains share one sample of origin, sequenced in a study of blood T cell repertoires in COVID-19. Using immunoSEQ multiplex PCR, the repertoire was profiled, and TCRdb retains in-frame clones only, with some absent. The sample carries tens of thousands of clones, 90% recorded once. The sample comprised peripheral blood. The receptors derive from a woman aged 50 to 65 in a cohort sampled during active COVID-19.

The CDR3 DNA reads as TGTGCCAGCACCGGGACAGACTATACCTCCTATGGCTACACCTTC. This codes for CASTGTDYTSYGYTF. The gene calls are TRBV6-6 and TRBJ1-2, with 7 positions matching TRBD1. V was clipped by 7 bases and J by 4 bases; unmatched bases: 12. Germline lookup yields CDR1 MNHNY and CDR2 SVGAGI (reference sequence). The CDR3 sequence is 15 residues long.

Here the CDR3 DNA reads TGTGCCAGTAGTACATGGACAGGGGAAGCTTTCTTT. As protein: CASSTWTGEAFF. The chain links TRBV19 to TRBJ1-1; 8 bases map to TRBD1. After removal of 4 bases from V and 8 bases from J, the junction contained 3 bases not matched to a gene. Germline V CDR1 and CDR2: LNHDA, SQIVND (reference sequence). This CDR3 contains 12 residues.

J is TRBJ2-4 and V is TRBV5-1; 10 bases map to TRBD1. Germline V lookup: CDR1 SGHRS, CDR2 YFSETQ. The V segment lost 0 bases and the J segment 1 base; nucleotides outside the gene matches: 4. The CDR3 sequence is 17 residues long. The DNA for the CDR3 is TGCGCCAGCAGCTTGGCCCGGACAGGGGGGGCCAAAAACATTCAGTACTTC. Amino acid sequence: CASSLARTGGAKNIQYF.

V usage is TRBV28 and J usage is TRBJ2-7; D possibly corresponds to TRBD1 (6 bases). The germline V gene has CDR1 MDHEN and CDR2 SYDVKM. The CDR3 is 14 residues long. Trimming removed 2 bases from V and 4 bases from J, with 12 bases in between. The CDR3 nucleotides read TGTGCCAGCAGTTTACAGGGGAGTGATTACGAGCAGTACTTC. Translated, it gives CASSLQGSDYEQYF.

The chain uses TRBV19 and TRBJ1-4; unclear D gene. The ends were cut back, 7 bases at V and 7 bases at J, with 16 bases in the middle. Germline-derived CDR1 and CDR2 are LNHDA and SQIVND (reference sequence). This CDR3 contains 14 residues. The CDR3 is CASTGVGGAEKLFF. The CDR3 DNA is TGTGCCAGTACCGGGGTGGGAGGAGCTGAAAAACTGTTTTTT. Full variable domain (rest looked up from reference TRBV19 and TRBJ1-4): DGGITQSPKYLFRKEGQNVTLSCEQNLNHDAMYWYRQDPGQGLRLIYYSQIVNDFQKGDIAEGYSVSREKKESFPLTVTSAQKNPTAFYLCASTGVGGAEKLFFGSGTQLSVL.

The chain links TRBV29-1 to TRBJ2-1; perhaps TRBD1 as D (6 bases). With 4 bases removed from V and 7 bases from J, the gap between germline ends came to 14 bases. This CDR3 contains 13 residues. Germline loops: CDR1 SQVTM, CDR2 ANQGSEA. The CDR3 region is CSVATGTTNEQFF. CDR3 DNA sequence: TGCAGCGTTGCGACCGGGACAACGAATGAGCAGTTCTTC.

The gene calls are TRBV28 and TRBJ2-5; 12 bases align to TRBD2. This CDR3 has 15 amino acids. In germline, CDR1 is MDHEN, CDR2 SYDVKM. V gave up 3 bases and J gave up 5 bases; unmatched junction bases: 4. CDR3: CASSFGLAGIETQYF. CDR3 in DNA: TGTGCCAGCAGTTTCGGACTAGCGGGAATCGAGACCCAGTACTTC. Variable domain in full (rest from reference TRBV28 and TRBJ2-5): DVKVTQSSRYLVKRTGEKVFLECVQDMDHENMFWYRQDPGLGLRLIYFSYDVKMKEKGDIPEGYSVSREKKERFSLILESASTNQTSMYLCASSFGLAGIETQYFGPGTRLLVL.

The genes are TRBV4-2 and TRBJ1-1; the match to TRBD1 covers 9 bases. CDR3 length: 16 residues. The germline gives CDR1 LGHNA, CDR2 YNFKEQ. The V segment lost 0 bases and the J segment 6 bases; nucleotides outside the gene matches: 8. For the CDR3, the DNA is TGTGCCAGCAGCCAAGATTTGAGACAGGGGGTGGCTGAAGCTTTCTTT. This gives the protein CASSQDLRQGVAEAFF.

This rearrangement joins TRBV9 to TRBJ2-1; 8 bases agree with TRBD2. The V and J ends lost 0 bases and 5 bases, in that order; junction bases with no gene match: 7. Per the germline V gene, CDR1 is SGDLS and CDR2 is YYNGEE. The CDR3 runs to 16 residues. The DNA for the CDR3 is TGTGCCAGCAGCGTAGAAGAGCGGGAGCCCAACAATGAGCAGTTCTTC. Amino acid sequence: CASSVEEREPNNEQFF.

The J gene is TRBJ2-1, the V gene TRBV21-1; the D call in the table, TRBD1, was not verified against the DNA. TRBV21-1 is recorded as a pseudogene. CDR3 length: 17 amino acids. CDR3 sequence reads: CASSKEDSHHPLNEQFF. The CDR3 DNA is TGTGCCAGCAGCAAAGAAGACAGTCACCACCCCCTCAATGAGCAGTTCTTC.